This TCR beta chain was sequenced during a study of spatial heterogeneity in lung cancer. Described time point: blood at routine non-recurrence follow-up after resection. TCRs were sequenced from unsorted whole RNA of tumor, nontumor lung or PBMC. General observations from the study: Tumor TCRs that were ubiquitous and expanded showed up in blood more at resection than follow-up.

MiXCR was run by TCRdb on the 5' RACE reads, yielding one entry per CDR3 protein. The table records 17,000 or so distinct CDR3 sequences, more than 8% of them present only once. There are 15 residues in the CDR3. Germline V gives CDR1 SEHNR, CDR2 FQNEAQ (reference sequence). After removal of 1 base from V and 7 bases from J, the junction contained 0 bases not matched to a gene. Many counts were recorded for this clonotype. What it recognizes is unknown. The gene calls are TRBV7-9 and TRBJ2-1; 14 bases map to TRBD2. The specimen was PBMCs, collected at follow-up. The clonotype originates from a male donor with early-stage non-small cell lung cancer. CDR3 sequence (DNA): TGTGCCAGCAGCTTAGGGACTAGCGGGAGGAATGAGCAGTTCTTC. Translating it yields CASSLGTSGRNEQFF.